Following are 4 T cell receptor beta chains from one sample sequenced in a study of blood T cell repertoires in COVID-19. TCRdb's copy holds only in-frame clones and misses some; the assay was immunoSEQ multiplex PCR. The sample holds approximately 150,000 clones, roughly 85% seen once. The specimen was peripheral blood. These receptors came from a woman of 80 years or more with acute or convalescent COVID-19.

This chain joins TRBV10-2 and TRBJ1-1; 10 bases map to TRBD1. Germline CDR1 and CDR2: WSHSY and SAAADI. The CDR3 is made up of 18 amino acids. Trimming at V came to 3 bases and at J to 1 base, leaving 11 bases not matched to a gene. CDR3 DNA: TGCGCCAGCAGTGATCCGGTGGGACAGGGGAAGGGGAACACTGAAGCTTTCTTT. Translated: CASSDPVGQGKGNTEAFF.

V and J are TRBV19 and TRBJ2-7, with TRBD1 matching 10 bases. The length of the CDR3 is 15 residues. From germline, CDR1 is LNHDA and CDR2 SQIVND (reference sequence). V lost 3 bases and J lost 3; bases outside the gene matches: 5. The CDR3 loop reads CASSIGTGVFYEQYF. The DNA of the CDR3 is TGTGCCAGTAGTATTGGGACAGGGGTTTTCTACGAGCAGTACTTC.

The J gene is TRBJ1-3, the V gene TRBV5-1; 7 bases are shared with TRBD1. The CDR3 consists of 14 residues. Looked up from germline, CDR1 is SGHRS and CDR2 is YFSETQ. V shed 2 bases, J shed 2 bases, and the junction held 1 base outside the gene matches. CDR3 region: CASSFTGAGNTIYF. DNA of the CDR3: TGCGCCAGCAGCTTTACAGGGGCTGGAAACACCATATATTTT.

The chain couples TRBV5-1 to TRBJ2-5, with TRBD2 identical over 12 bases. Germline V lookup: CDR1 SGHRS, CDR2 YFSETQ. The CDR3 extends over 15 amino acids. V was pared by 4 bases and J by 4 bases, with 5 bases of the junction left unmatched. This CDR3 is CASSPATSGGETQYF. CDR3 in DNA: TGCGCCAGCAGCCCAGCGACTAGCGGGGGAGAGACCCAGTACTTC.